The next 8 T cell receptor beta chains were all read from a single sample in a study of T cells in Graves' hyperthyroidism and ophthalmopathy. RNA transcripts provided the source from which TCR beta CDR3 regions were amplified. RT-PCR in the first round (using the HTBI primer set) targeted the TCR CDR3. TCRdb redid the calling of the multiplex PCR reads with MiXCR, one entry per CDR3 protein. The table shows fewer than 900,000 distinct CDR3 sequences, with approximately 19% occurring only once. The sample consisted of blood. The receptors were gathered from a woman between 50 and 59 years old with Graves' hyperthyroidism that later progressed to Graves' ophthalmopathy.

The chain links TRBV5-6 to TRBJ1-2; tentative D call: TRBD1 (5 bases). This CDR3 spans 16 amino acids. The V and J ends lost 2 bases and 5 bases respectively, with 19 bases between them. The germline V gene encodes CDR1 SGHDT and CDR2 YYEEEE. Written as DNA, the CDR3 is TGTGCCAGCAGCTTACCAAAGAAACAGGATCGGTATGGCTACACCTTC. Translating gives CASSLPKKQDRYGYTF.

This clonotype has a handful of counts. The chain couples TRBV15 to TRBJ1-3, with a possible D match to TRBD1 (6 bases). The CDR3 is made up of 15 amino acids. Germline V gene data show CDR1 as LNHNV and CDR2 as YYDKDF (reference sequence). Deletions cut 4 bases from V and 4 bases from J, with 14 bases between. Here the CDR3 reads CATSIEGGPGNTIYF. In DNA, the CDR3 is TGTGCCACCAGCATAGAAGGGGGACCCGGAAACACCATATATTTT.

This clonotype occurred a few times. The chain carries TRBV29-1 and TRBJ1-1; no clear D. V lost 2 bases to trimming and J lost 2 bases, with 6 bases between them. The CDR3 is 12 amino acids. CDR1 is SQVTM and CDR2 is ANQGSEA in the germline V gene. CDR3: CSVETDNTEAFF. The CDR3 DNA is TGCAGCGTTGAAACCGATAACACTGAAGCTTTCTTT.

This clonotype was observed many times. CDR3 residues: CASSLRGTGKIDTEAFF. The CDR3 DNA reads TGTGCCAGCAGTTTAAGGGGTACAGGGAAGATCGACACTGAAGCTTTCTTT. J is TRBJ1-1 and V is TRBV27, with TRBD1 as a possible D gene (6 bases). CDR1 is MNHEY and CDR2 is SMNVEV in the germline V gene (reference sequence). V was shortened by 2 bases and J by 3 bases, with 19 bases between the two germline ends. The CDR3 is 17 amino acids.

This clonotype has just a few counts. V is TRBV7-2 and J is TRBJ1-2; TRBD1 is a possible D gene (6 bases). The V and J ends lost 6 bases and 4 bases respectively, with 15 bases between them. CDR3 length equals 14 residues. CDR1 is SGHTA, CDR2 FQGNSA, per germline. The CDR3, as DNA: TGTGCCAGCAGGCGGGACACAGATTTCTATGGCTACACCTTC. Translating gives CASRRDTDFYGYTF.

This clonotype was observed many times. J is TRBJ2-1 and V is TRBV11-3; 14 positions match TRBD2. J lost 10 bases, V lost 4 bases, and 6 bases had no gene match. The CDR3 consists of 15 residues. In germline, CDR1 is SGHNT, CDR2 YENEEA. CDR3: CASSSTSGGVGEQFF. The CDR3 DNA reads TGTGCCAGCAGCTCGACTAGCGGGGGGGTTGGGGAGCAGTTCTTC.

CDR3 coding DNA: TGCAGTGCAACCGTCGGACTAGCGGGGAATGACGAGCAGTACTTC. Translation gives CSATVGLAGNDEQYF. The rearrangement joins TRBV20-1 to TRBJ2-7, with 12 bases lining up with TRBD2. The CDR3 totals 15 residues. Germline loops: CDR1 DFQATT, CDR2 SNEGSKA (reference sequence). V dropped 6 bases and J dropped 5; count of bases not matched to a gene: 11.

The chain couples TRBV6-4 to TRBJ1-3; 9 positions agree with TRBD1. The junction had 4 bases not matched to a gene; V was cut back by 4 bases and J by 3 bases. The CDR3 covers 15 residues. Germline V gene data show CDR1 as MRHNA and CDR2 as SNTAGT. This CDR3 is CASSGDRVYGNTIYF. The CDR3 region has the DNA TGTGCCAGCAGTGGGGACAGGGTTTATGGAAACACCATATATTTT.